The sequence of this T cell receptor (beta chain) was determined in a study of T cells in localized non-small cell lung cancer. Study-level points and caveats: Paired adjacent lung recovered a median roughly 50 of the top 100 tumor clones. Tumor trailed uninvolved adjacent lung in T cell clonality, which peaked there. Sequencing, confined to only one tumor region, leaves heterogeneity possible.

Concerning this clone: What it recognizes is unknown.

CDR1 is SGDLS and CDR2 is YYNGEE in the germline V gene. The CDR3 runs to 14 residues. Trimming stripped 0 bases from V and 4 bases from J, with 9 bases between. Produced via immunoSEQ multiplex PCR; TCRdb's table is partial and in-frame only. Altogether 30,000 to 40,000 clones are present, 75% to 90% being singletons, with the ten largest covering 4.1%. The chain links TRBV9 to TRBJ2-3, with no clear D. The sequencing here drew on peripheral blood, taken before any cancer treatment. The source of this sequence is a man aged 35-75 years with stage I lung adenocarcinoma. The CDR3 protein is CASSVADTPDTQYF. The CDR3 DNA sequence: TGTGCCAGCAGCGTAGCTGATACCCCAGATACGCAGTATTTT.